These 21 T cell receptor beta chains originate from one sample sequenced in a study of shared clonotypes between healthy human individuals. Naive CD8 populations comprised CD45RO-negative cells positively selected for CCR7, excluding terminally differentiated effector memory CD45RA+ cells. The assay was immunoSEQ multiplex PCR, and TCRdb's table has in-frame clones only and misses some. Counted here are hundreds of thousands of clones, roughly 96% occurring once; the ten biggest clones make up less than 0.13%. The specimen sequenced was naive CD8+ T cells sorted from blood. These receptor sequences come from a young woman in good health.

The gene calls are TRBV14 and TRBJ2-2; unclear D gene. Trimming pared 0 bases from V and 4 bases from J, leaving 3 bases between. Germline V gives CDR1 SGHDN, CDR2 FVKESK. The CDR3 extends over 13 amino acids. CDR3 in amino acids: CASSQDSTGELFF. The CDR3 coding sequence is TGTGCCAGCAGCCAAGACAGCACCGGGGAGCTGTTTTTT.

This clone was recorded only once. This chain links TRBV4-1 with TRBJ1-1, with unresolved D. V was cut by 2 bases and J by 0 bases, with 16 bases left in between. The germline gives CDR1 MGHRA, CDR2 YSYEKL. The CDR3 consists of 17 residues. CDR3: CASSQFYRGTMNTEAFF. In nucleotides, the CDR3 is TGCGCCAGCAGCCAATTTTACCGCGGCACCATGAACACTGAAGCTTTCTTT.

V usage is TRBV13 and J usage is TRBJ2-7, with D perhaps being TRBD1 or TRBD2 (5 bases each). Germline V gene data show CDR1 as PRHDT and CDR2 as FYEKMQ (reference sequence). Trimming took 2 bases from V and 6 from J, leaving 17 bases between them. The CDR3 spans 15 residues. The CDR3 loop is CASSLSWKQGAEQYF. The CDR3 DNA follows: TGTGCCAGCAGCTTAAGCTGGAAGCAGGGAGCCGAGCAGTACTTC.

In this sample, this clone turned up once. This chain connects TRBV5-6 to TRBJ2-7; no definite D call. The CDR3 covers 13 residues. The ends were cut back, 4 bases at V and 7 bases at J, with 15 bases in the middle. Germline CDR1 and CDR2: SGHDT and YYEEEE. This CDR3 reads CASSPTEASEQYF. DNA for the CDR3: TGTGCCAGCAGCCCCACAGAGGCGAGTGAGCAGTACTTC.

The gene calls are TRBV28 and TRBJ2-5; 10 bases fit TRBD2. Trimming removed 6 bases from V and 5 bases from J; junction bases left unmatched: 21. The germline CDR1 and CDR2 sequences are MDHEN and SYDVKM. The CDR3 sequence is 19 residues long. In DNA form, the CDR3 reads TGTGCCAGCAGCCCAGAAAGGAGGTCATGGGGACTAGCGCTGGAGACCCAGTACTTC. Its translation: CASSPERRSWGLALETQYF.

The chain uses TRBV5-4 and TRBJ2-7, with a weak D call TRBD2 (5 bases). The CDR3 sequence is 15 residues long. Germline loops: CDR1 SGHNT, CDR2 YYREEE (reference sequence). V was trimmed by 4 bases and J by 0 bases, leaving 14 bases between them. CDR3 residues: CASSGPGGPSYEQYF. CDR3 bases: TGTGCCAGCAGCGGGCCGGGCGGGCCCTCCTACGAGCAGTACTTC.

CDR3 coding DNA: TGTGCCAGCAGCCAACTCACTAGCGGATCCACCGGGGAGCTGTTTTTT. Translated: CASSQLTSGSTGELFF. This chain connects TRBV4-2 to TRBJ2-2; TRBD2 matches 8 bases. The V gene end was trimmed by 2 bases and the J gene end by 4 bases; junction bases not matched to a gene: 6. Germline V lookup: CDR1 LGHNA, CDR2 YNFKEQ. The CDR3 totals 16 residues.

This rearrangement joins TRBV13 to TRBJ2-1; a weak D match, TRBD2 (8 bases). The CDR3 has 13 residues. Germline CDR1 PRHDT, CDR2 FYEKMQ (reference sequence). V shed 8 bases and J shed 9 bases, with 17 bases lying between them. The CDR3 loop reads CASQGGLGSEQFF. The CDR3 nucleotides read TGTGCCAGCCAGGGGGGACTAGGAAGTGAGCAGTTCTTC.

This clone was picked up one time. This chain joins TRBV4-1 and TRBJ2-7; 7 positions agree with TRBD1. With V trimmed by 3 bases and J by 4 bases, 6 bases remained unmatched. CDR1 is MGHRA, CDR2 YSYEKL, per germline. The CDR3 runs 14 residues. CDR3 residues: CASSHDEDRYEQYF. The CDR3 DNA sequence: TGCGCCAGCAGCCACGACGAGGACAGGTACGAGCAGTACTTC.

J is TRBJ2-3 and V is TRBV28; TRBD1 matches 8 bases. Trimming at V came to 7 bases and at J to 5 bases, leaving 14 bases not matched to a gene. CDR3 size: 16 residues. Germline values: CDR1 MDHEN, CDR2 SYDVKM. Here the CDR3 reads CASILVRGQPGDTQYF. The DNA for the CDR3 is TGTGCCAGCATCCTGGTCAGGGGGCAGCCGGGAGATACGCAGTATTTT. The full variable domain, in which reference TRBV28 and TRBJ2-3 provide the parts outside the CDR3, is DVKVTQSSRYLVKRTGEKVFLECVQDMDHENMFWYRQDPGLGLRLIYFSYDVKMKEKGDIPEGYSVSREKKERFSLILESASTNQTSMYLCASILVRGQPGDTQYFGPGTRLTVL.

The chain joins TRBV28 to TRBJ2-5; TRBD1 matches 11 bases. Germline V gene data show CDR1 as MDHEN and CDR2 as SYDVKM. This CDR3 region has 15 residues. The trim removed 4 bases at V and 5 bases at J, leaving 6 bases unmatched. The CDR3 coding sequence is TGTGCCAGCAGTTCCGGGACAGGGGGAAGGGAGACCCAGTACTTC. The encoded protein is CASSSGTGGRETQYF.

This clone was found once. CDR3 region: CASSLAGELFF. The DNA of the CDR3 is TGTGCCAGCAGCTTGGCCGGGGAGCTGTTTTTT. The chain recombines TRBV5-8 with TRBJ2-2; the D is unclear. Trimming pared 0 bases from V and 6 bases from J, leaving 0 bases between. This CDR3 has 11 amino acids. Per germline, CDR1 SGHTS and CDR2 YDEGEE.

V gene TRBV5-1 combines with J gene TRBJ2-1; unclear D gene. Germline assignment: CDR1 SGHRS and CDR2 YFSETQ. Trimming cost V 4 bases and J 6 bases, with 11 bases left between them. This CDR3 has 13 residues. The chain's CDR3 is CASSPYWTNEQFF. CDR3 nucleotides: TGCGCCAGCAGCCCCTATTGGACCAATGAGCAGTTCTTC.

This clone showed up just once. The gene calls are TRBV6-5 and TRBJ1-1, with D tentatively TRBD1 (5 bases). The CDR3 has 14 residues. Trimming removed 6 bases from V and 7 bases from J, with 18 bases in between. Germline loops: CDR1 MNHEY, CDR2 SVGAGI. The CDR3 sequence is CASSHLRGIGEAFF. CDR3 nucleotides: TGTGCCAGCAGCCACCTGAGGGGTATTGGTGAAGCTTTCTTT.

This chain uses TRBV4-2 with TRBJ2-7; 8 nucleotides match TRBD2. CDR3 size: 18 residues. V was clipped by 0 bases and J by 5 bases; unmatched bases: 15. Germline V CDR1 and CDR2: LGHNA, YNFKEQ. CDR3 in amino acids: CASSQERSTGLGVDEQYF. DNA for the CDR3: TGTGCCAGCAGCCAAGAGAGATCAACGGGACTAGGAGTCGACGAGCAGTACTTC.

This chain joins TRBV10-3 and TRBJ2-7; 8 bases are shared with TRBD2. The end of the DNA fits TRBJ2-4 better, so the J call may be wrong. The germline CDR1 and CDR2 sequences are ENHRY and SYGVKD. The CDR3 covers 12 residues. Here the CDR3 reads CAVAGGAAIQYF. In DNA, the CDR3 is TGTGCCGTGGCCGGGGGGGCAGCCATTCAGTACTTC.

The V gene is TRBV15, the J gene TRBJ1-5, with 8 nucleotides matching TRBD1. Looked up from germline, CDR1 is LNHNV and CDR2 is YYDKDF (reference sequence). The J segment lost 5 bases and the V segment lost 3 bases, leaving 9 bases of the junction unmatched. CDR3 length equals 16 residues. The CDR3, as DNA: TGTGCCACCAGCAGTCCAGAACCGACAGGGGATCAGCCCCAGCATTTT. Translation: CATSSPEPTGDQPQHF.

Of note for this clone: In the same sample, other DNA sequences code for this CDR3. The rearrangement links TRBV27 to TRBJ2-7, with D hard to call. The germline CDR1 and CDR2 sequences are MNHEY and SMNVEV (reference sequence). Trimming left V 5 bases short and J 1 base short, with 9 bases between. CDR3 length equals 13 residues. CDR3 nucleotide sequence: TGTGCCAGCAGTCTGAGTAGATCCTACGAGCAGTACTTC. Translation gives CASSLSRSYEQYF.

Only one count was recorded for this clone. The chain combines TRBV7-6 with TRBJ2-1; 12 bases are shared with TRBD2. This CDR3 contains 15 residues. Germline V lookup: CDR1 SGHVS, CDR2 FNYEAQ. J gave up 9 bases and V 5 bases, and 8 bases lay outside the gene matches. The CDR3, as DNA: TGTGCCAGCAGCCCGGGACTAGCGGGCTCCGTTGAGCAGTTCTTC. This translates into CASSPGLAGSVEQFF.

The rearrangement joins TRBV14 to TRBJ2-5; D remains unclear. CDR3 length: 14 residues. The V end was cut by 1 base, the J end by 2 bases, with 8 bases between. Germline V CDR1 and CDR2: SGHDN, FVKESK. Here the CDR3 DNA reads TGTGCCAGCAGCCAAGTTGCGGTGCAAGAGACCCAGTACTTC. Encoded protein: CASSQVAVQETQYF. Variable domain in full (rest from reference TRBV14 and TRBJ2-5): EAGVTQFPSHSVIEKGQTVTLRCDPISGHDNLYWYRRVMGKEIKFLLHFVKESKQDESGMPNNRFLAERTGGTYSTLKVQPAELEDSGVYFCASSQVAVQETQYFGPGTRLLVL.

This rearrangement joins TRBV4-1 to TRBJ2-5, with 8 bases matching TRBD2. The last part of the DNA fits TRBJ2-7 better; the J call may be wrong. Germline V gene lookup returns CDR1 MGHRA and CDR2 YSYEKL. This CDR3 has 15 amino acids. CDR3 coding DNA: TGCGCCAGCAGCCTAAGGGGGACTAGCTCCTACGAGCAGTACTTC. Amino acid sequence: CASSLRGTSSYEQYF.